The 10 T cell receptor beta chains below were found in one sample sequenced in a study of HIV-infected patients and healthy controls. TCRdb re-derived calls from the 5' RACE reads in MiXCR, one entry per CDR3 protein. Of about 18,000 distinct CDR3 sequences listed, approximately 18% were seen once; the top ten hold around 34%. Material for sequencing was CD8+ T cells from blood. The receptors come from a human donor in good health.

This clonotype was detected many times. The gene calls are TRBV24-1 and TRBJ1-1; D not resolved. V dropped 3 bases and J dropped 0 bases, with 4 bases sitting between them. Per the germline V gene, CDR1 is KGHDR and CDR2 is SFDVKD. This CDR3 comprises 13 residues. The CDR3 loop reads CATSDPMNTEAFF. As DNA, the CDR3 is TGTGCCACCAGTGATCCCATGAACACTGAAGCTTTCTTT.

In its sample, this clonotype was seen many times. The gene calls are TRBV6-4 and TRBJ2-1; 10 bases fit TRBD2. CDR3 length: 15 residues. V lost 6 bases, J lost 9 bases, and 11 bases stayed unmatched. CDR1 and CDR2 from the germline V gene are MRHNA and SNTAGT. In DNA form, the CDR3 reads TGTGCCAGCAGCGCTACTAGCGGGAATACGGGTGAGCAGTTCTTC. This encodes CASSATSGNTGEQFF.

The rearrangement links TRBV29-1 to TRBJ1-1; maybe TRBD1 (5 bases). The CDR3 is 14 amino acids. The V gene lost 0 bases and the J gene lost 6 bases, with 14 bases spanning the gap. The germline V gene encodes CDR1 SQVTM and CDR2 ANQGSEA. The CDR3 reads CSVEETGTFPEAFF. The CDR3 DNA reads as TGCAGCGTTGAAGAGACCGGGACGTTCCCTGAAGCTTTCTTT.

This clonotype was observed a few times. This sequence joins TRBV6-5 and TRBJ1-1; maybe TRBD1 (5 bases). The germline V gene has CDR1 MNHEY and CDR2 SVGAGI. The CDR3 covers 13 residues. The germline V and J ends were trimmed by 4 bases and 1 base, with 7 bases remaining between them. For the CDR3, the DNA is TGTGCCAGCAGTTTAACAGGGAACACTGAAGCTTTCTTT. It specifies CASSLTGNTEAFF.

In this sample, this clonotype turned up many times. The J gene is TRBJ2-1, the V gene TRBV27; D remains unclear. The CDR3 has 14 residues. The germline V gene encodes CDR1 MNHEY and CDR2 SMNVEV (reference sequence). Between the trimmed V and J ends, which lost 9 bases and 6 bases, there was a span of 18 bases. The CDR3 DNA is TGTGCCAGGACCTGTATAGAGTTTTCCAATGAGCAGTTCTTC. This encodes CARTCIEFSNEQFF.

This clonotype was seen at least ten times. The junction differs from germline at one of its ends, possibly a read error. The chain uses TRBV7-7 and TRBJ2-5; 9 bases agree with TRBD2. This CDR3 contains 14 residues. Per the germline V gene, CDR1 is SSHAT and CDR2 is FNYEAQ (reference sequence). CDR3 loop: CASSFSGSPKTQYF. DNA of the CDR3: TGTGCTAGCAGTTTTAGCGGGAGTCCGAAGACCCAGTACTTC.

The chain carries TRBV18 and TRBJ2-3, with TRBD1 matching over 10 bases. CDR1 and CDR2 (germline): KGHSH, LQKENI. This CDR3 comprises 16 residues. Unmatched junction bases numbered 6, after V lost 3 bases and J lost 3 bases. CDR3 sequence: CASSPLRDRGTDTQYF. For the CDR3, the DNA is TGTGCCAGCTCACCTCTCCGGGACAGGGGAACAGATACGCAGTATTTT.

This clonotype was recorded many times. The chain combines TRBV29-1 with TRBJ2-1, with D possibly TRBD2 on 5 matching bases. V was pared by 3 bases and J by 8 bases, with 11 bases between. Germline V gene lookup returns CDR1 SQVTM and CDR2 ANQGSEA. This CDR3 region has 12 residues. In DNA form, the CDR3 reads TGCAGCGTTGAGGCGGGCAGGCATGAGCAGTTCTTC. It codes for CSVEAGRHEQFF.

This clonotype has a handful of counts. The rearrangement joins TRBV7-9 to TRBJ1-5; D gene ambiguous. Germline loops: CDR1 SEHNR, CDR2 FQNEAQ (reference sequence). The germline V and J ends were trimmed by 1 base and 7 bases, with 8 bases remaining between them. This CDR3 has 13 residues. CDR3 in DNA: TGTGCCAGCAGCTTAGAAGGAGAGCAGCCCCAGCATTTT. Translated: CASSLEGEQPQHF.

The table lists this clonotype with many counts. This sequence joins TRBV4-1 and TRBJ2-3; D possibly corresponds to TRBD2 (7 bases). V shed 0 bases and J shed 2 bases, with 15 bases lying between them. This CDR3 has 17 residues. Per germline, CDR1 MGHRA and CDR2 YSYEKL. In DNA, the CDR3 is TGCGCCAGCAGCCAAGACCGGGGGGCCCCGTTCACAGATACGCAGTATTTT. This translates into CASSQDRGAPFTDTQYF.